These 18 T cell receptor beta chains were all obtained from the same sample, sequenced in a study of regulatory T cells in long-lasting Graves disease. Assembly of TCR beta libraries relied on iRepertoire HTBI primers together with Arm-PCR of CDR3 regions. TCRdb processed the multiplex PCR reads anew with MiXCR; each CDR3 protein has one entry. The table has some 330,000 distinct CDR3 sequences, approximately 10% seen once. Time point of the sample: newly diagnosed GD, antithyroid drugs for less than 3 months. There was RNA extracted from PBMCs, and the TCR library was made from it. These data are also associated with another study on T cells in Graves' hyperthyroidism and ophthalmopathy.

The source was peripheral blood mononuclear cells (PBMCs), collected at new diagnosis, from a patient treated with antithyroid drugs. These receptors all stem from a woman aged 18-29 years with Graves disease.

A few counts support this clonotype. J is TRBJ2-7 and V is TRBV19, with 9 bases that match TRBD2. Germline values: CDR1 LNHDA, CDR2 SQIVND (reference sequence). The CDR3 sequence is 14 residues long. V dropped 6 bases and J dropped 2; count of bases not matched to a gene: 5. In DNA, the CDR3 is TGTGCCAGTAGAAGGACTAGCGTAACCTACGAGCAGTACTTC. This gives the protein CASRRTSVTYEQYF.

This clonotype was detected many times. The V and J genes are TRBV20-1 and TRBJ1-2; 9 bases are shared with TRBD1. CDR1 DFQATT and CDR2 SNEGSKA come from the germline V gene (reference sequence). Trimming took 4 bases from V and 4 from J; bases not matched to a gene: 10. This CDR3 contains 15 residues. The chain's CDR3 is CSATGDRDRGYGYTF. CDR3 DNA: TGCAGTGCTACGGGGGACAGGGATCGCGGCTATGGCTACACCTTC.

This clonotype was detected ten times or more. The genes are TRBV18 and TRBJ1-4; TRBD1 matches 8 bases. The V segment lost 2 bases and the J segment 10 bases; nucleotides outside the gene matches: 9. Germline V lookup: CDR1 KGHSH, CDR2 LQKENI. CDR3 size: 15 residues. The CDR3 DNA follows: TGTGCCAGCTCACCAAGGATTGCGGACAGGGTAAAACTGTTTTTT. Its translation: CASSPRIADRVKLFF.

This clonotype was seen repeatedly, ten times or more. The chain uses TRBV2 and TRBJ2-7, with D hard to call. V was pared by 1 base and J by 12 bases, with 16 bases between. CDR3 length: 13 amino acids. The germline V gene has CDR1 SNHLY and CDR2 FYNNEI. CDR3 DNA sequence: TGTGCCAGCAGTGAAGTTAAGACACCTCTCTTGTACGTC. The encoded protein is CASSEVKTPLLYV.

The rearrangement links TRBV4-3 to TRBJ2-2; D is possibly TRBD1 (5 bases). Germline V lookup: CDR1 LGHNA, CDR2 YSLEER. The germline V and J ends were trimmed by 4 bases and 6 bases, with 15 bases remaining between them. This CDR3 contains 15 residues. CDR3 nucleotides: TGCGCCAGCAGCCCGACAACGGTAGGGGCCGGGGAGCTGTTTTTT. Translation: CASSPTTVGAGELFF.

This clonotype was detected ten times or more. The junction departs from germline at one end; a sequencing error may be responsible. The V gene is TRBV7-8, the J gene TRBJ1-1; D gene uncertain. This CDR3 has 14 amino acids. CDR1 and CDR2 (germline): SGHVS, FQNEAQ. Here the CDR3 reads CASRPSWRNAEAFF. The CDR3 DNA sequence: TGTGCCAGCAGGCCATCCTGGCGGAACGCTGAAGCTTTCTTT.

This clonotype showed up just a few times. The chain uses TRBV30 and TRBJ2-5; D not resolved. This CDR3 is 14 amino acids long. With 3 bases removed from V and 2 bases from J, the gap between germline ends came to 13 bases. Germline V gene sequence: CDR1 GTSNPN, CDR2 SVGIG (reference sequence). The CDR3: CAWRREPLQETQYF. DNA for the CDR3: TGTGCCTGGAGGAGAGAACCCCTACAAGAGACCCAGTACTTC.

This clonotype appeared a few times. The chain combines TRBV20-1 with TRBJ1-6; no clear D. Germline CDR1 and CDR2: DFQATT and SNEGSKA (reference sequence). Trimming stripped 0 bases from V and 0 bases from J, with 9 bases between. This CDR3 spans 16 amino acids. The CDR3 spells CSARDLRSSYNSPLHF. In DNA, the CDR3 is TGCAGTGCTAGAGATCTAAGGAGCTCCTATAATTCACCCCTCCACTTT.

This clonotype was seen ten or more times. V is TRBV4-1 and J is TRBJ1-2; D call uncertain. Trimming took off 4 bases at V and 0 bases at J, with 6 bases between the two ends. Germline V CDR1 and CDR2: MGHRA, YSYEKL. The CDR3 loop spans 13 amino acids. The CDR3 protein is CASSLLANYGYTF. The CDR3 nucleotides are TGCGCCAGCAGCCTCTTGGCTAACTATGGCTACACCTTC.

This clonotype was detected many times. The chain recombines TRBV12-3 or TRBV12-4 with TRBJ2-7; the match to TRBD1 covers 8 bases. The CDR3 contains 13 residues. V shed 6 bases, J shed 3 bases, and the junction held 4 bases outside the gene matches. The CDR3 DNA is TGTGCCAGCAGCCCCGGACAGGGCTACGAGCAGTACGTC. Its translation: CASSPGQGYEQYV.

The table lists this clonotype with many counts. This chain connects TRBV10-3 to TRBJ2-3; maybe TRBD2 (5 bases). Germline V CDR1 and CDR2: ENHRY, SYGVKD. The V gene lost 0 bases and the J gene lost 1 base, with 17 bases spanning the gap. CDR3 length equals 18 residues. In DNA form, the CDR3 reads TGTGCCATCAGTGAGTCGTCCCCACTAGTTCTCCGCACAGATACGCAGTATTTT. As protein: CAISESSPLVLRTDTQYF.

This clonotype was seen once. This could be a read error, since a much larger clone is one nucleotide away. This rearrangement joins TRBV10-3 to TRBJ1-2; a weak D match, TRBD1 (6 bases). V lost 3 bases to trimming and J lost 3 bases, with 11 bases between them. The CDR3 is 14 amino acids. Germline V gene lookup returns CDR1 ENHRY and CDR2 SYGVKD. The CDR3 nucleotides read TGTGCCATCAGTGAAGGGGAGGGGGACTATGGCTACACCTTC. Protein product: CAISEGEGDYGYTF.

This chain uses TRBV4-3 with TRBJ1-1, with D unresolved. Trimming pared 5 bases from V and 6 bases from J, leaving 19 bases between. Germline assignment: CDR1 LGHNA and CDR2 YSLEER. CDR3 length equals 15 residues. The CDR3 region has the DNA TGCGCCAGCAGCAAACGCCCCCAAATGCGCGCTGAAGCTTTCTTT. This encodes CASSKRPQMRAEAFF.

This clonotype occurred many times. This chain uses TRBV20-1 with TRBJ2-1, with a tentative D call TRBD1 (6 bases). This CDR3 is built from 13 residues. Germline V gives CDR1 DFQATT, CDR2 SNEGSKA (reference sequence). Trimming removed 3 bases at V and 8 bases at J, with 14 bases between. The CDR3 DNA reads as TGCAGTGCTAGGGGGGCATTGGGGTATGAGCAGTTCTTC. It encodes CSARGALGYEQFF.

This clonotype was counted many times. The CDR3 region has the DNA TGCGCCAGCAGCCAGCGCAAGGAGGGAGGGATCGATGAGCAGTTCTTC. It specifies CASSQRKEGGIDEQFF. The genes are TRBV4-1 and TRBJ2-1, with 7 bases that match TRBD2. The CDR3 is 16 residues long. Germline-derived CDR1 and CDR2 are MGHRA and YSYEKL. V lost 3 bases, J lost 8 bases, and 13 bases stayed unmatched.

This clonotype was seen more than once but under ten times. The chain uses TRBV29-1 and TRBJ2-3; D assignment may be TRBD1 or TRBD2 (5 bases each). Germline CDR1 SQVTM, CDR2 ANQGSEA. This CDR3 has 15 amino acids. Deletions cut 2 bases from V and 0 bases from J, with 12 bases between. The CDR3 DNA reads TGCAGCGTTGAATCGGGACGCCATAGCACAGATACGCAGTATTTT. Translated: CSVESGRHSTDTQYF.

This clonotype was found many times. The genes are TRBV7-9 and TRBJ2-3, with D perhaps matching TRBD2 (5 bases). CDR3 length equals 15 residues. Trimming took 2 bases from V and 1 from J, leaving 10 bases between them. Germline-derived CDR1 and CDR2 are SEHNR and FQNEAQ (reference sequence). CDR3 sequence: CASSLTRARTDTQYF. CDR3 DNA sequence: TGTGCCAGCAGCTTAACGCGGGCCCGCACAGATACGCAGTATTTT. The full variable domain, with the rest looked up from reference TRBV7-9 and TRBJ2-3, is DTGVSQNPRHKITKRGQNVTFRCDPISEHNRLYWYRQTLGQGPEFLTYFQNEAQLEKSRLLSDRFSAERPKGSFSTLEIQRTEQGDSAMYLCASSLTRARTDTQYFGPGTRLTVL.

This clonotype was counted ten times or more. V and J are TRBV7-2 and TRBJ2-1; no firm D call. Germline V gene sequence: CDR1 SGHTA, CDR2 FQGNSA. The CDR3 extends over 17 amino acids. The germline V and J ends were trimmed by 5 bases and 3 bases, with 20 bases remaining between them. CDR3 residues: CASSTLTFGRDYNEQFF. As DNA, the CDR3 is TGTGCCAGCAGCACGTTGACCTTCGGGCGAGACTACAATGAGCAGTTCTTC.